Shown below are 7 T cell receptor beta chains from a single sample sequenced in a study of T cell repertoires in cytomegalovirus infection. MiXCR, run by TCRdb on the reads, gives a single entry per CDR3 protein. Of approximately 310,000 distinct CDR3 sequences listed, 20% to 25% are singletons. No antigen has been identified for these receptors. The material sequenced was cultured PBMCs, taken from culture after CMV antigen stimulation. The receptors were sampled from a human donor in good health (CMV status not recorded). Some clones in this sample may be carry-over from other donors' samples.

The V and J genes are TRBV5-1 and TRBJ2-1; 11 nucleotides line up with TRBD2. V dropped 4 bases and J dropped 8; count of bases not matched to a gene: 11. Germline CDR1 and CDR2: SGHRS and YFSETQ. The CDR3 sequence is 16 residues long. CDR3 sequence (DNA): TGCGCCAGCAGCGGCGGGACTAGCGGTGGGGGCGATGAGCAGTTCTTC. It codes for CASSGGTSGGGDEQFF.

This clonotype occurred a few times. The chain has TRBV6-5 and TRBJ1-1; no definite D call. The germline gives CDR1 MNHEY, CDR2 SVGAGI. This CDR3 has 14 amino acids. V dropped 5 bases and J dropped 1 base, with 11 bases sitting between them. In DNA form, the CDR3 reads TGTGCCAGCAGTACCCCTTGGCCGAACACTGAAGCTTTCTTT. Its translation is CASSTPWPNTEAFF.

The chain joins TRBV12-3 or TRBV12-4 to TRBJ2-3; tentative D call: TRBD2 (6 bases). Trimming shortened V by 8 bases and J by 2 bases, and 14 bases separated the two germline ends. The CDR3 contains 14 residues. CDR3 nucleotides: TGTGCCAGCGTGCGGAGCGGGTCCACAGATACGCAGTATTTT. Protein sequence: CASVRSGSTDTQYF.

Of note for this clonotype: It may be a read error: a sequence one base away is much more abundant. The J gene is TRBJ2-3, the V gene TRBV7-2; 9 nucleotides match TRBD2. The CDR3 spans 15 residues. Germline CDR1 is SGHTA and CDR2 is FQGNSA. The CDR3 DNA reads as TGTGCCTGCAGCTCCCGACTAGCGGTTACAGATACGCAGTATTTT. Translating it yields CACSSRLAVTDTQYF.

This clonotype was found a few times. V gene TRBV5-1 combines with J gene TRBJ2-5; unclear D gene. Germline V gene data show CDR1 as SGHRS and CDR2 as YFSETQ. V was clipped by 4 bases and J by 4 bases, with 17 bases between them. This CDR3 region has 15 residues. The CDR3 nucleotides read TGCGCCAGCAGCCCTTCCCTAGGCGGTGGAGAGACCCAGTACTTC. Protein: CASSPSLGGGETQYF. The variable domain in full, with the rest retrieved from reference TRBV5-1 and TRBJ2-5, is KAGVTQTPRYLIKTRGQQVTLSCSPISGHRSVSWYQQTPGQGLQFLFEYFSETQRNKGNFPGRFSGRQFSNSRSEMNVSTLELGDSALYLCASSPSLGGGETQYFGPGTRLLVL.

The rearrangement links TRBV6-8 to TRBJ2-2, with 10 positions matching TRBD2. Germline assignment: CDR1 MNHGY and CDR2 SAAAGT. J was trimmed by 5 bases and V by 2 bases; bases with no gene match: 8. The CDR3 contains 17 residues. CDR3 protein: CASSYTTAGGGTGELFF. CDR3 bases: TGTGCCAGCAGTTACACGACAGCGGGAGGGGGTACCGGGGAGCTGTTTTTT.

This clonotype turned up a few times. The chain recombines TRBV28 with TRBJ1-2; tentative D call: TRBD1 (5 bases). CDR3 size: 14 residues. Per germline, CDR1 MDHEN and CDR2 SYDVKM. V was clipped by 6 bases and J by 5 bases, with 16 bases between them. The CDR3 here is CASRVSRAGYGYTF. The DNA for the CDR3 is TGTGCCAGCAGAGTTTCCCGCGCAGGGTATGGCTACACCTTC.